Following are 26 T cell receptor beta chains from one sample sequenced in a study of T cells in Graves' hyperthyroidism and ophthalmopathy. Amplified TCR beta CDR3 regions derived from RNA transcripts. The HTBI primer set served for first-round RT-PCR of the TCR CDR3. In TCRdb, the multiplex PCR reads were re-called with MiXCR into one record per CDR3 protein. The sample lists 500,000 to 750,000 distinct CDR3 sequences, approximately 15% occurring once. The sequencing input was blood. All receptors derive from a woman aged 18-29 years with Graves' ophthalmopathy.

This clonotype was recorded at least ten times. The rearrangement uses TRBV6-2 or TRBV6-3 and TRBJ2-1; D is perhaps TRBD2 (5 bases). Germline CDR1 reads MNHEY; CDR2 reads SVGEGT. The CDR3 is 12 residues long. Between the trimmed V and J ends, which lost 5 bases and 9 bases, there was a span of 11 bases. CDR3: CASSKLVGEQFF. CDR3 in DNA: TGTGCCAGCAGTAAACTAGTAGGTGAGCAGTTCTTC.

The chain is built from TRBV5-4 and TRBJ1-3, with 9 nucleotides matching TRBD1. V lost 4 bases to trimming and J lost 0 bases; unmatched junction nucleotides: 5. Germline V gene sequence: CDR1 SGHNT, CDR2 YYREEE (reference sequence). This CDR3 is 16 amino acids long. The CDR3 DNA reads as TGTGCCAGCAGCACGGGACAGGGACTCTCTGGAAACACCATATATTTT. This sequence encodes CASSTGQGLSGNTIYF. The full variable domain, its missing parts supplied by reference TRBV5-4 and TRBJ1-3, is ETGVTQSPTHLIKTRGQQVTLRCSSQSGHNTVSWYQQALGQGPQFIFQYYREEENGRGNFPPRFSGLQFPNYSSELNVNALELDDSALYLCASSTGQGLSGNTIYFGEGSWLTVV.

This clonotype was counted at least ten times. The genes are TRBV7-8 and TRBJ2-1; D call uncertain. This CDR3 comprises 14 residues. Germline lookup yields CDR1 SGHVS and CDR2 FQNEAQ. V lost 1 base and J lost 5, with 9 bases in between. The CDR3 loop reads CASSLVEPDNEQFF. The CDR3 DNA follows: TGTGCCAGCAGCTTAGTCGAACCTGACAATGAGCAGTTCTTC.

This clonotype occurred many times. The CDR3 is CASKGQETQYF. DNA for the CDR3: TGTGCCAGCAAAGGGCAAGAGACCCAGTACTTC. The rearrangement joins TRBV28 to TRBJ2-5; no reliable D call. V was shortened by 7 bases and J by 2 bases, with 5 bases between the two germline ends. The CDR3 is made up of 11 amino acids. CDR1 is MDHEN, CDR2 SYDVKM, per germline.

In the case of this clonotype: A much larger clone lies one base from this, so it may be a read error. The chain employs TRBV19 and TRBJ2-1; 8 bases are shared with TRBD2. J gave up 9 bases and V 4 bases, and 8 bases lay outside the gene matches. The CDR3 sequence is 14 residues long. The germline V gene has CDR1 LNHDA and CDR2 SQIVND (reference sequence). The CDR3: CASSTGGGGGEQFF. CDR3 nucleotide sequence: TGTGCCAGTAGTACGGGGGGGGGGGGGGGTGAGCAGTTCTTC.

This clonotype was detected only a few times. The chain couples TRBV29-1 to TRBJ1-1; perhaps TRBD1 as D (5 bases). Germline values: CDR1 SQVTM, CDR2 ANQGSEA. V lost 1 base and J 2 bases, leaving 14 bases between the germline ends. This CDR3 region has 15 residues. CDR3 sequence (DNA): TGCAGCGTTGAAGTTGGGACTCGTATTAACACTGAAGCTTTCTTT. It is translated as CSVEVGTRINTEAFF.

This clonotype was seen repeatedly, ten times or more. The chain has TRBV20-1 and TRBJ2-5, with D possibly being TRBD2 (5 bases). The CDR3 loop spans 11 amino acids. CDR1 and CDR2 (germline): DFQATT, SNEGSKA (reference sequence). The CDR3 bases are TGCAGAGCAACGGGGAGTGAGACCCAGTACTTC. Translation: CRATGSETQYF.

Details on this clonotype: Just one base apart from a much larger clone, this may be a read error. The final CDR3 position lacks the conserved phenylalanine or tryptophan, pointing to a likely read error. The CDR3 sequence is CAITRGGGTEAFL. The CDR3 DNA sequence: TGTGCCATCACGAGGGGTGGGGGCACTGAAGCTTTCCTT. The chain carries TRBV10-3 and TRBJ1-1; the D gene is possibly TRBD1 (5 bases). V dropped 7 bases and J dropped 4 bases, with 13 bases sitting between them. CDR1 is ENHRY, CDR2 SYGVKD, per germline. This CDR3 contains 13 residues.

In its sample, this clonotype was seen many times. The V call is TRBV9, the J call TRBJ1-1, with 7 bases aligning to TRBD1. Germline-derived CDR1 and CDR2 are SGDLS and YYNGEE. The CDR3 covers 15 residues. V was pared by 1 base and J by 3 bases, with 6 bases of the junction left unmatched. The DNA of the CDR3 is TGTGCCAGCAGCGTATCGGGAACAGGGGACACTGAAGCTTTCTTT. Translated: CASSVSGTGDTEAFF.

This clonotype has at least ten counts. This chain links TRBV27 with TRBJ1-2; maybe TRBD1 (6 bases). This CDR3 is 13 amino acids long. Trimming removed 11 bases at V and 1 base at J, with 14 bases between. CDR1 and CDR2 (germline): MNHEY, SMNVEV (reference sequence). The CDR3 bases are TGTGCCGATAGGACAGATCTTAACTATGGCTACACCTTC. Protein: CADRTDLNYGYTF.

This clonotype was picked up many times. The CDR3 loop reads CAIREDSSSYEQYF. Here the CDR3 DNA reads TGTGCCATCAGGGAGGACTCGAGCTCCTACGAGCAGTACTTC. This chain connects TRBV10-3 to TRBJ2-7, with D perhaps matching TRBD2 (5 bases). In germline, CDR1 is ENHRY, CDR2 SYGVKD. V was cut by 6 bases and J by 0 bases, with 12 bases left in between. The CDR3 is made up of 14 amino acids.

In its sample, this clonotype was seen many times. The genes are TRBV20-1 and TRBJ2-1; 9 bases line up with TRBD2. Germline V gene lookup returns CDR1 DFQATT and CDR2 SNEGSKA (reference sequence). V trimming: 0 bases; J trimming: 2 bases; junction bases outside the gene matches: 2. The CDR3 is made up of 15 amino acids. The DNA of the CDR3 is TGCAGTGCTAGAGATCCTAGCGGGACCTACAATGAGCAGTTCTTC. Protein product: CSARDPSGTYNEQFF.

In this sample, this clonotype turned up a few times. This may stem from a read error, because a much larger clone lies one nucleotide away. This CDR3 reads CASGYSASGTDTQYF. CDR3 nucleotide sequence: TGTGCCAGCGGTTACTCGGCGAGCGGTACAGATACGCAGTATTTT. The gene calls are TRBV6-6 and TRBJ2-3; possible D gene TRBD2, 5 bases. The CDR3 is 15 residues long. Germline V gene sequence: CDR1 MNHNY, CDR2 SVGAGI (reference sequence).

This clonotype has a count of ten or more. J is TRBJ1-5 and V is TRBV24-1; 9 nucleotides line up with TRBD1. V lost 8 bases and J lost 4; bases outside the gene matches: 11. CDR3 size: 16 residues. The V gene's germline CDR1 is KGHDR and CDR2 SFDVKD. CDR3 bases: TGTGCCACCATTACACAGGGGGCCAAGGTTAATCAGCCCCAGCATTTT. Amino acid sequence: CATITQGAKVNQPQHF.

CDR3 region: CASSLAWSDESYEQYF. As DNA, the CDR3 is TGTGCCAGCAGCTTAGCGTGGTCAGACGAATCCTACGAGCAGTACTTC. The genes are TRBV7-9 and TRBJ2-7; D is uncertain. CDR3 length: 16 residues. V lost 0 bases, J lost 1 base, and 13 bases lay in between. CDR1 and CDR2 (germline): SEHNR, FQNEAQ (reference sequence).

V gene TRBV4-1 combines with J gene TRBJ2-1; D remains ambiguous. V gave up 1 base and J gave up 7 bases, with 8 bases separating them. Per the germline V gene, CDR1 is MGHRA and CDR2 is YSYEKL. The CDR3 runs to 13 residues. This CDR3 is CASSQALGNEQFF. The CDR3, as DNA: TGCGCCAGCAGCCAAGCCCTCGGAAATGAGCAGTTCTTC.

Ten or more counts support this clonotype. The rearrangement joins TRBV3-1 to TRBJ2-7; no clear D gene. CDR3 length equals 13 residues. Germline assignment: CDR1 LGHDT and CDR2 YNNKEL (reference sequence). V gave up 4 bases and J gave up 7 bases, with 14 bases separating them. In nucleotides, the CDR3 is TGTGCCAGCAGCCGTTTGGCAGCGAGGGAGCAGTACTTC. Its translation is CASSRLAAREQYF.

At least ten counts were recorded for this clonotype. The chain uses TRBV11-3 and TRBJ2-1, with 11 positions matching TRBD2. CDR1 and CDR2 (germline): SGHNT, YENEEA. V gave up 1 base and J gave up 1 base; unmatched junction bases: 0. The CDR3 sequence is 16 residues long. The CDR3 DNA follows: TGTGCCAGCAGCTTAGCTAGCGGGAGGTCCTACAATGAGCAGTTCTTC. As protein: CASSLASGRSYNEQFF.

This clonotype was seen repeatedly, ten times or more. The chain has TRBV20-1 and TRBJ2-1; 8 bases are shared with TRBD2. The CDR3 is 15 residues long. V gave up 6 bases and J gave up 7 bases; unmatched junction bases: 14. The germline CDR1 and CDR2 sequences are DFQATT and SNEGSKA (reference sequence). CDR3 residues: CSAARIGLADNEQFF. For the CDR3, the DNA is TGCAGTGCAGCTAGGATTGGACTAGCTGATAATGAGCAGTTCTTC.

The rearrangement joins TRBV2 to TRBJ2-7; D perhaps matches TRBD1 (5 bases). This CDR3 has 14 amino acids. Germline CDR1 and CDR2: SNHLY and FYNNEI. Between the trimmed V and J ends, which lost 6 bases and 2 bases, there was a span of 14 bases. The CDR3 nucleotides are TGTGCCAGCAGCCTTCAGGGAATGACCTACGAGCAGTACTTC. It encodes CASSLQGMTYEQYF.

Many counts were recorded for this clonotype. The chain carries TRBV7-8 and TRBJ2-5, with a possible D match to TRBD2 (6 bases). CDR1 and CDR2 from the germline V gene are SGHVS and FQNEAQ. Trimming cost V 5 bases and J 2 bases, with 15 bases left between them. CDR3 length: 15 residues. The DNA for the CDR3 is TGTGCCAGCAGCATTCCCGGGGGAATACAAGAGACCCAGTACTTC. Amino acid sequence: CASSIPGGIQETQYF. Complete variable domain (other parts from reference TRBV7-8 and TRBJ2-5): GAGVSQSPRYKVAKRGQDVALRCDPISGHVSLFWYQQALGQGPEFLTYFQNEAQLDKSGLPSDRFFAERPEGSVSTLKIQRTQQEDSAVYLCASSIPGGIQETQYFGPGTRLLVL.

This clonotype came up once. The chain joins TRBV5-6 to TRBJ1-1; no clear D gene. The V gene lost 2 bases and the J gene lost 6 bases, with 8 bases spanning the gap. Germline V gene data show CDR1 as SGHDT and CDR2 as YYEEEE. This CDR3 is 12 amino acids long. The CDR3 sequence is CASSFALAEAFF. In nucleotides, the CDR3 is TGTGCCAGCAGCTTTGCTTTAGCTGAAGCTTTCTTT.

This clonotype was detected only a few times. The genes are TRBV7-9 and TRBJ2-2; weak D call: TRBD1 (5 bases). CDR1 is SEHNR, CDR2 FQNEAQ, per germline (reference sequence). V lost 2 bases, J lost 6 bases, and 19 bases lay in between. This CDR3 spans 17 amino acids. CDR3: CASSLWSRQGSSGELFF. CDR3 DNA sequence: TGTGCCAGCAGCTTATGGTCCCGTCAGGGATCGTCCGGGGAGCTGTTTTTT.

This clonotype was observed a handful of times. Relative to the germline gene, one junction end is altered; a read error may explain this. The gene calls are TRBV28 and TRBJ1-1; D gene unclear. CDR1 is MDHEN, CDR2 SYDVKM, per germline. CDR3 length: 18 amino acids. The CDR3 protein is CASSMRRQSIFRSTKAFF. The CDR3 DNA follows: TGTGCCAGCTCCATGAGGCGGCAGTCAATATTTCGTAGCACTAAAGCTTTCTTT.

This chain connects TRBV19 to TRBJ2-7; 7 bases are a match to TRBD1. The J segment lost 4 bases and the V segment lost 4 bases, leaving 10 bases of the junction unmatched. The CDR3 is made up of 15 amino acids. Per germline, CDR1 LNHDA and CDR2 SQIVND (reference sequence). The DNA of the CDR3 is TGTGCCAGTAGTAGGCCCCGACAGGGTGGATACGAGCAGTACTTC. This encodes CASSRPRQGGYEQYF.

A remark on this clonotype: Possible read error: a much larger clone is one base away. The V call is TRBV5-5, the J call TRBJ2-5; 10 bases agree with TRBD2. The CDR3 length is 15 residues. Germline CDR1 reads SGHKS; CDR2 reads YYEKEE (reference sequence). Trimming cost V 4 bases and J 3 bases; bases outside gene matches: 6. CDR3 protein: CASSRAGGPKETQYF. The CDR3, as DNA: TGTGCCAGCAGCCGAGCGGGAGGGCCCAAAGAGACCCAGTACTTC.